This TCR beta chain was recorded in a study of Ad26.COV2.S vaccination and SARS-CoV-2 variants. The treatment was: some 20 received Ad26.COV2.S at low or high dose, single or two shots; about 5 received placebo; per-sample allocation not given. Specimens were obtained on day 63 following the first vaccine or placebo injection. The germline V gene has CDR1 MDHEN and CDR2 SYDVKM. This CDR3 has 13 amino acids. Trimming took 6 bases from V and 0 from J, leaving 9 bases between them. Clones were read by immunoSEQ multiplex PCR, and TCRdb kept only the in-frame ones, dropping some. This repertoire shows a few hundred thousand clones, around four fifths found once; its top ten account for almost 7.5%.

This chain connects TRBV28 to TRBJ2-7; no clear D gene. The source is a person between 18 and 65 years old who received the Ad26.COV2.S COVID-19 vaccine or a placebo. The sequenced sample was peripheral blood, obtained in a trial of Ad26.COV2.S vaccine versus placebo. The CDR3 is CASRGRLSYEQYF. In DNA, the CDR3 is TGTGCCAGCAGGGGCAGGCTCTCCTACGAGCAGTACTTC. Variable domain in full (rest from reference TRBV28 and TRBJ2-7): DVKVTQSSRYLVKRTGEKVFLECVQDMDHENMFWYRQDPGLGLRLIYFSYDVKMKEKGDIPEGYSVSREKKERFSLILESASTNQTSMYLCASRGRLSYEQYFGPGTRLTVT.